This TCR beta chain came from a study of blood T cells in healthy people across ages. Points on this clonotype: Its antigen is currently unknown.

A second PCR, run for about 7 to 11 cycles, used a sample-barcoded 5' primer plus a J-beta primer mix. TCRdb independently ran MiXCR on the 5' RACE reads; one entry per CDR3 protein. The sample contains hundreds of thousands of distinct CDR3 sequences, about 55% of which appear only once. Trimming left V 7 bases short and J 8 bases short, with 14 bases between. CDR1 is SGHAT, CDR2 FQNNGV, per germline. The CDR3 runs to 12 residues. Whole-study results and caveats: Per million T cells, TCR beta diversity dropped about linearly as age rose. What prevented conclusive comparison of naive and antigen-experienced cells was that PBMCs were unsorted.

The clonotype originates from a man of 80 years or more in good health. The rearrangement joins TRBV11-2 to TRBJ1-2; D may be TRBD1 (5 bases). Input material: blood. The CDR3 sequence: CASTRGEGGYTF. DNA of the CDR3: TGTGCCAGCACTAGAGGGGAGGGCGGCTACACCTTC.